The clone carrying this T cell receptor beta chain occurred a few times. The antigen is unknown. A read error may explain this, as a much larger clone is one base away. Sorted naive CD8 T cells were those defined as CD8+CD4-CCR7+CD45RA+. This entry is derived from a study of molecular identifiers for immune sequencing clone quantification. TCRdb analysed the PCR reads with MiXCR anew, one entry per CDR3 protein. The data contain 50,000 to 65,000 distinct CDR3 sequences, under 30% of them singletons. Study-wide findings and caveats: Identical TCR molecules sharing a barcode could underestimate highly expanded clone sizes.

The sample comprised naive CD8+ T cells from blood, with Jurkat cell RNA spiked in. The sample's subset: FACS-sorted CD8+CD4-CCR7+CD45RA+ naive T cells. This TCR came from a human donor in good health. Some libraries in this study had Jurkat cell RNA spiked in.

The CDR3 protein is CAWSYLGGPSYEQYF. CDR3 nucleotides: TGTGCCTGGAGTTACCTCGGTGGTCCTAGCTACGAGCAGTACTTC. This rearrangement joins TRBV30 to TRBJ2-7; D uncertain. The CDR3 contains 15 residues. Germline CDR1 and CDR2: GTSNPN and SVGIG (reference sequence). V lost 2 bases, J lost 3 bases, and 17 bases lay in between.